The 17 T cell receptor beta chains reported below all come from one sample, sequenced in a study of blood T cell repertoires in COVID-19. Sequencing used immunoSEQ multiplex PCR; TCRdb keeps in-frame clones, though not all of them. Of approximately 210,000 clones listed, 80% to 85% are singletons. Sequencing was performed on PBMCs or T cells enriched from blood (not recorded which). The receptors were gathered from a woman between 45 and 60 years old with acute COVID-19.

In this sample, this clone turned up a few times. An end of the junction differs from the germline gene, which may be a read error. CDR3 nucleotides: TGTGCCAGCAGAAATCAGGGATATTCCTCCGAGCAGTACTTC. This translates into CASRNQGYSSEQYF. V is TRBV6-5 and J is TRBJ2-7, with D maybe TRBD1 (5 bases). The CDR3 has 14 amino acids. Germline CDR1 MNHEY, CDR2 SVGAGI.

This clone was seen a few times. The chain combines TRBV2 with TRBJ2-7; 9 positions agree with TRBD1. Germline assignment: CDR1 SNHLY and CDR2 FYNNEI. The trim removed 8 bases at V and 1 base at J, leaving 6 bases unmatched. CDR3 size: 14 residues. In DNA form, the CDR3 reads TGTGCCAGCTGCACCGACAGGGGGTCCTACGAGCAGTACTTC. Translation: CASCTDRGSYEQYF.

The gene calls are TRBV4-1 and TRBJ2-7, with TRBD1 matching 7 bases. The CDR3 totals 15 residues. The germline V gene has CDR1 MGHRA and CDR2 YSYEKL. V shed 2 bases and J 3 bases; nucleotides not matched to a gene: 7. The CDR3 protein is CASSQNNRGIYEQYF. The CDR3 DNA follows: TGCGCCAGCAGCCAAAACAACAGGGGAATCTACGAGCAGTACTTC.

This sequence joins TRBV5-1 and TRBJ1-1; the D gene is possibly TRBD1 (6 bases). Germline-derived CDR1 and CDR2 are SGHRS and YFSETQ. V shed 1 base and J shed 3 bases, with 16 bases lying between them. This CDR3 region has 16 residues. The CDR3 spells CASSLNTGLGDTEAFF. The CDR3 DNA reads as TGCGCCAGCAGCTTGAACACAGGGCTTGGGGACACTGAAGCTTTCTTT.

This clone occurred once. V usage is TRBV10-1 and J usage is TRBJ2-3; tentatively, D is TRBD1 (5 bases). Germline CDR1 is WNHNN and CDR2 is SYGVQD (reference sequence). The V end lost 6 bases, the J end lost 9 bases, and 22 bases lay between the germline ends. CDR3 size: 15 residues. CDR3 nucleotides: TGCGCCAGCAGGGGGCGGTCGAGTATCGCAAACACGCAGTATTTT. It specifies CASRGRSSIANTQYF.

This chain joins TRBV3-1 (or the pseudogene TRBV3-2) and TRBJ1-6; 7 bases match TRBD1. The CDR3 runs to 15 residues. Looked up from germline, CDR1 is LGHDT and CDR2 is YNNKEL (reference sequence). The V and J ends lost 4 bases and 4 bases, in that order; junction bases with no gene match: 4. The CDR3: CASSPIQGYNSPLHF. The CDR3 DNA is TGTGCCAGCAGCCCGATACAGGGGTATAATTCACCCCTCCACTTT.

The chain couples TRBV4-1 to TRBJ2-7; D possibly corresponds to TRBD2 (5 bases). The CDR3 has 15 amino acids. Trimming left V 0 bases short and J 2 bases short, with 11 bases between. Per germline, CDR1 MGHRA and CDR2 YSYEKL. The CDR3 nucleotides read TGCGCCAGCAGCCAAGAATTCCGGGGAACCTACGAGCAGTACTTC. This codes for CASSQEFRGTYEQYF.

The CDR3 here is CASTPIGAAGYEQYF. The CDR3 DNA follows: TGTGCCAGCACCCCTATCGGGGCAGCGGGCTACGAGCAGTACTTC. V usage is TRBV27 and J usage is TRBJ2-7; D may be TRBD2 (6 bases). Germline values: CDR1 MNHEY, CDR2 SMNVEV (reference sequence). Trimming cost V 7 bases and J 3 bases, with 19 bases left between them. The CDR3 length is 15 residues.

The chain carries TRBV14 and TRBJ2-1, with D unresolved. The CDR3 spans 16 residues. V shed 1 base and J shed 0 bases, with 10 bases lying between them. Germline CDR1 is SGHDN and CDR2 is FVKESK. CDR3 coding DNA: TGTGCCAGCAGCCAAGCAACGATGAGCTCCTACAATGAGCAGTTCTTC. Its protein is CASSQATMSSYNEQFF.

This clone was counted a few times. The chain has TRBV6-5 and TRBJ1-2; TRBD1 might be the D (6 bases). CDR1 is MNHEY and CDR2 is SVGAGI in the germline V gene. The CDR3 has 14 residues. V lost 0 bases, J lost 2 bases, and 7 bases lay in between. The CDR3 spells CASSYSQGNYGYTF. Written as DNA, the CDR3 is TGTGCCAGCAGTTACTCTCAGGGGAACTATGGCTACACCTTC.

Remarks on this clone: An end of the junction differs from the germline gene, which may be a read error. This chain uses TRBV5-1 with TRBJ2-1; 15 bases align to TRBD2. There are 15 residues in the CDR3. The germline V gene encodes CDR1 SGHRS and CDR2 YFSETQ. The CDR3 here is CASSRTSGRVYEQFF. CDR3 DNA: TGCGCCAGCAGCCGGACTAGCGGGAGGGTATATGAACAGTTCTTC.

The chain combines TRBV6-5 with TRBJ1-5; 8 nucleotides line up with TRBD1. The CDR3 is 15 amino acids. Germline CDR1 is MNHEY and CDR2 is SVGAGI. V shed 6 bases, J shed 2 bases, and the junction held 6 bases outside the gene matches. In DNA form, the CDR3 reads TGTGCCAGCAGCCGACAGGGGAGTGGCAATCAGCCCCAGCATTTT. Translating it yields CASSRQGSGNQPQHF.

This clone was seen a handful of times. CDR3 sequence: CASSLWRLAGGPGELFF. As DNA, the CDR3 is TGTGCCAGCAGTTTATGGAGACTAGCGGGGGGGCCCGGGGAGCTGTTTTTT. J is TRBJ2-2 and V is TRBV28; 14 bases line up with TRBD2. The germline CDR1 and CDR2 sequences are MDHEN and SYDVKM. CDR3 length: 17 residues. Germline trimming cut 0 bases from V and 6 bases from J; bases unmatched to any gene: 3. Full variable domain (remainder filled in from reference TRBV28 and TRBJ2-2): DVKVTQSSRYLVKRTGEKVFLECVQDMDHENMFWYRQDPGLGLRLIYFSYDVKMKEKGDIPEGYSVSREKKERFSLILESASTNQTSMYLCASSLWRLAGGPGELFFGEGSRLTVL.

In this sample, this clone turned up once. The CDR3 sequence is CASSLDRGSDTQYF. In nucleotides, the CDR3 is TGTGCCAGCAGTTTAGACAGGGGATCTGATACGCAGTATTTT. The chain links TRBV28 to TRBJ2-3; 8 bases are shared with TRBD1. CDR1 and CDR2 from the germline V gene are MDHEN and SYDVKM. CDR3 length equals 14 residues. The J segment lost 6 bases and the V segment lost 2 bases, leaving 4 bases of the junction unmatched.

The J gene is TRBJ2-5, the V gene TRBV24-1; D might be TRBD2 (6 bases). Looked up from germline, CDR1 is KGHDR and CDR2 is SFDVKD. V lost 1 base and J 5 bases, leaving 13 bases between the germline ends. CDR3 length equals 15 residues. In nucleotides, the CDR3 is TGTGCCACCAGTGATTTTGGGACTTGGGGGGAGACCCAGTACTTC. Its protein is CATSDFGTWGETQYF.

This clone has more than one count but fewer than ten. Other DNA sequences of this sample code for an identical CDR3. The V call is TRBV5-1, the J call TRBJ2-7, with 10 bases identical to TRBD2. The CDR3 contains 15 residues. Germline V gene lookup returns CDR1 SGHRS and CDR2 YFSETQ. With 0 bases clipped from V and 3 bases from J, the junction kept 3 bases outside the gene matches. In DNA form, the CDR3 reads TGCGCCAGCAGCTTGGTCCTAGCGGGGGTCTACGAGCAGTACTTC. Encoded protein: CASSLVLAGVYEQYF.

The chain combines TRBV7-2 with TRBJ1-4, with D uncertain. V was clipped by 5 bases and J by 3 bases, with 10 bases between them. Germline V gene lookup returns CDR1 SGHTA and CDR2 FQGNSA. This CDR3 contains 14 residues. CDR3 coding DNA: TGTGCCAGCAGCCCGACTCAGCCTAATGAAAAACTGTTTTTT. It encodes CASSPTQPNEKLFF.